Sequencing of this T cell receptor beta chain was carried out in a study of T cells in localized non-small cell lung cancer (dated by TCRdb to about 2020). At the level of the whole study: T cell repertoires of 236 early-stage NSCLC patients were analyzed, with tumors being compared against uninvolved tumor-adjacent lungs. A mean age of roughly 64 years was recorded for the NSCLC patients, of whom under 150 were male and some 99 were female. All 250 or so NSCLC patients in the cohort were treatment-naive and had localized lung tumors that were resected.

Overall study results and their limits: Uninvolved tumor-adjacent lung showed the highest T cell clonality, higher than tumor, which suggests more focused antigenic responses in the uninvolved tumor-adjacent lung. Because multi-region tumor sequencing was not done, intratumor heterogeneity could not be ruled out. Higher T cell density in blood was associated with longer overall survival, whereas higher clonality in adjacent lung was associated with shorter survival. Since the design was exploratory, TCR variables were selected using unadjusted p-values with no false-discovery rate correction. A median of about 53 of the top 100 tumor clones were detected in paired uninvolved adjacent lung, and 25 to 35 of these tumor clones were also found among the top 100 clones of the paired uninvolved adjacent lung.

Germline trimming: 8 bases from V, 3 bases from J; junction bases outside gene matches: 9. The germline V gene (reference sequence) specifies MNHNY as CDR1 and SVGAGI as CDR2. From its cysteine to its phenylalanine, the CDR3 spans 15 amino acids. The kept DNA is CDR3 alone, 45 bases in frame from the first base. This clone was recorded a few times. Its antigen remains unidentified. Base qualities are missing; no much larger clone stands one base away. At diagnosis, tumor, uninvolved tumor-adjacent lung and peripheral blood were collected and then preserved as a mix of FFPE and fresh-frozen material. For TCR repertoire profiling, the blood samples were analyzed as peripheral blood mononuclear cells. The immunoSEQ Assay was used to sequence TCR beta CDR3 regions from DNA. The published analysis was carried out like this. T cell density was computed as TCR beta template counts normalized to usable DNA estimated by amplifying housekeeping genes. The preseqR package was used to estimate richness by extrapolating to 400,000 templates for PBMC samples and to 120,000 templates for tissue samples. Clonality was defined by subtracting Pielou's evenness from one. Differential abundance testing on productive amino-acid clonotypes, with a minimum total count of 5 and an alpha of 0.1, was used to identify tissue-enriched TCRs. The Jaccard Index and the Morisita Overlap Index were used to measure repertoire overlap between compartments. TCR beta CDR3s were clustered by GLIPH together with public tetramer-defined viral CDR3s, and at least three viral sequences plus V-gene enrichment were required for viral motifs. TCRdb obtained this table from immuneACCESS and retained in-frame rearrangements with V and J assigned. These tables miss some clones; where compared with another copy, unresolved V genes account for less than half of the shortfall, and the remainder is unexplained. That table supplies the V and J calls and clone size; D and trimming were determined from the DNA. The sample contains more than 20,000 clones, 80% to 90% of them found a single time. About 14% of the sample is held by the ten biggest clonotypes.

This TCR derives from a female donor over 55 with stage I lung adenocarcinoma. This sample comprised peripheral blood, obtained before any cancer treatment. The chain was built from TRBV6-6 and TRBJ2-2, and TRBD1 matches 7 of the central bases. The sequenced DNA: TGTGCCAGCTCCGTGGGGCAGGGGGACACCGGGGAGCTGTTTTTT. Its translation reads: CASSVGQGDTGELFF.